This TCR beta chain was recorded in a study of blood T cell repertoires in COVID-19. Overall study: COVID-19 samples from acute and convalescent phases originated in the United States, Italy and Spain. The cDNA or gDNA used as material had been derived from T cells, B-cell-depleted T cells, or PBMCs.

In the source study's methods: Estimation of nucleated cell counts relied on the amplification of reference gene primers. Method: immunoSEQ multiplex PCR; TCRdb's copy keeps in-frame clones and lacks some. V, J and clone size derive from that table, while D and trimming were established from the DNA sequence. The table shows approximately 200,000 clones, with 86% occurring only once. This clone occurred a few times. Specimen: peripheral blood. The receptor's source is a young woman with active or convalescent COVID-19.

The CDR3 loop is CASSNGANQPQHF. The CDR3 DNA reads as TGTGCCAGCAGCAATGGGGCAAATCAGCCCCAGCATTTT. The chain joins TRBV28 to TRBJ1-5, with D maybe TRBD1 (5 bases). This CDR3 region has 13 residues. V was clipped by 6 bases and J by 4 bases, with 10 bases between them. Germline CDR1 and CDR2: MDHEN and SYDVKM.